This record concerns one TCR beta chain sequence. The CDR3 sequence is 13 residues long. Looked up from germline, CDR1 is LNHDA and CDR2 is SQIVND (reference sequence). Trimming stripped 6 bases from V and 5 bases from J, with 13 bases between. Participants were aged 18 to 89 years, lived in roughly 23 US areas, and enrolled virtually. The repertoire was sequenced with immunoSEQ multiplex PCR; TCRdb's copy has only in-frame clones and lacks some. The sample shows approximately 480,000 clones, 87% of them seen only once. This sample is part of a study of blood T cell repertoires in COVID-19. Study summary: The analysed material was cDNA or gDNA that came from T cells, B-cell-depleted T cells, or PBMCs.

The sequencing input was PBMCs or T cells enriched from blood (not recorded which). The sequence was collected from a woman aged 18-29 years who had recovered from COVID-19. V usage is TRBV19 and J usage is TRBJ2-5, with a weak D call TRBD2 (5 bases). Written as DNA, the CDR3 is TGTGCCAGTAGGGGCGCCGGGGAGGAGACCCAGTACTTC. Its translation is CASRGAGEETQYF.